This TCR beta chain is from a study of Ad26.COV2.S vaccination and SARS-CoV-2 variants. Study details: Administration of Ad26.COV2.S was intramuscular, either once or twice 56 days apart.

Generated by immunoSEQ multiplex PCR, the TCRdb table keeps only in-frame clones and is missing some. Of 300,000 to 400,000 clones in the sample, approximately 90% are singletons; the top ten hold approximately 4.5%. Treatment meaning: 19 received Ad26.COV2.S at low or high dose, single or two shots; 5 received placebo; per-sample allocation not given. Collection of the samples took place on day 63 after the first injection of vaccine or placebo. Boston supplied an adult donor aged 18-55 years. What was given as vaccine was an Ad26 vector encoding Wuhan-strain SARS-CoV-2 spike. V was trimmed by 5 bases and J by 9 bases, leaving 7 bases between them. This CDR3 spans 11 amino acids. From germline, CDR1 is LNHDA and CDR2 SQIVND (reference sequence). Remarks on this clone: The antigen is unknown.

The study, taken as a whole, reports: Possible underestimation of total T cell responses by the TCR breadth and depth analyses was noted.

The chain employs TRBV19 and TRBJ2-2, with D unclear. This TCR came from a person between 18 and 60 years old who received the Ad26.COV2.S COVID-19 vaccine or a placebo. Sequencing was performed on peripheral blood, taken in a trial of Ad26.COV2.S vaccine versus placebo. CDR3 bases: TGTGCCAGTAGTGCTCGATGGGAGCTGTTTTTT. Amino acids: CASSARWELFF.